This entry features one T cell receptor (beta chain) sequence. Germline V gives CDR1 LGHDT, CDR2 YNNKEL (reference sequence). The ends lost 2 bases at V and 6 bases at J; junction bases unmatched: 6. This CDR3 comprises 14 residues. This entry comes from a study of blood T cell repertoires in COVID-19. About the research overall: Sources were T cells, B-cell-depleted T cells, or PBMCs; the material itself was cDNA or gDNA.

Sequencing used immunoSEQ multiplex PCR; TCRdb keeps in-frame clones, though not all of them. The sample has approximately 150,000 clones; approximately 88% are singletons. Sequencing was performed on peripheral blood. This sequence was found in a man aged 55 to 70 with active or convalescent COVID-19. The gene calls are TRBV3-1 (or the pseudogene TRBV3-2) and TRBJ1-2; 7 positions agree with TRBD1. The DNA of the CDR3 is TGTGCCAGCAGCCAAATGGGACAGCGAGATGGCTACACCTTC. As protein: CASSQMGQRDGYTF.